The rows below give T cell receptor beta chains drawn from one sample of a study of blood T cells in healthy people across ages. TCRdb processed the 5' RACE reads anew with MiXCR; each CDR3 protein has one entry. The table has about 1,600,000 distinct CDR3 sequences, roughly 40% seen once. Sequencing was done on a sample of blood. Receptor source: a young woman in good health. Each CDR3 is given with its conserved first and last residue. The D gene is left open where the match is weak. Expanded clones are given a class, and other clones once, few, many or no size at all.

abundance	v_gene	j_gene	d_gene	CDR3aa	CDR3nt
.	TRBV5-1	TRBJ2-7	.	CASRGGGDEQYF	TGCGCCAGCAGAGGGGGGGGCGATGAGCAGTACTTC
.	TRBV4-1	TRBJ2-1	.	CASSQRDLGDEQFF	TGCGCCAGCAGCCAAAGGGACCTAGGGGATGAGCAGTTCTTC
.	TRBV7-8	TRBJ1-5	.	CASSLTRGFGNQPQHF	TGTGCCAGCAGCTTAACCAGGGGTTTCGGCAATCAGCCCCAGCATTTT
few	TRBV5-1	TRBJ1-4	.	CASSMDKTNEKLFF	TGCGCCAGCAGCATGGACAAAACTAATGAAAAACTGTTTTTT
.	TRBV12-3/TRBV12-4	TRBJ1-1	TRBD1	CASSFRTGGKNTEAFF	TGTGCCAGCAGTTTTCGGACAGGGGGCAAGAACACTGAAGCTTTCTTT
.	TRBV12-3/TRBV12-4	TRBJ1-2	.	CASTPAGALNYGYTF	TGTGCCAGCACCCCAGCGGGGGCGTTAAACTATGGCTACACCTTC
.	TRBV7-9	TRBJ2-7	TRBD1	CASSGTGSTSYEQYF	TGTGCCAGCAGCGGGACAGGGAGCACATCCTACGAGCAGTACTTC
.	TRBV12-3/TRBV12-4	TRBJ1-2	.	CASSFRSSIYGYTF	TGTGCCAGCAGTTTCAGGAGCTCGATCTATGGCTACACCTTC
.	TRBV29-1	TRBJ2-7	TRBD2	CSVLPRESYEQYF	TGCAGCGTTCTTCCGCGGGAGTCCTACGAGCAGTACTTC
few	TRBV12-3/TRBV12-4	TRBJ2-5	TRBD2	CASSSTSGGWETQYF	TGTGCCAGCAGTTCCACTAGCGGGGGGTGGGAGACCCAGTACTTC
once	TRBV6-1	TRBJ1-5	.	CASSERGPYTPQHF	TGTGCCAGCAGTGAAAGAGGCCCATACACACCCCAGCATTTT
.	TRBV20-1	TRBJ2-1	TRBD2	CSADGAVAGVVEQFF	TGCAGTGCGGATGGAGCCGTAGCGGGAGTCGTGGAGCAGTTCTTC
few	TRBV10-3	TRBJ2-1	TRBD2	CAISETRLAVNEQFF	TGTGCCATCAGTGAGACAAGACTAGCGGTCAATGAGCAGTTCTTC
.	TRBV7-9	TRBJ2-7	.	CVSSQSGFPYEQYF	TGTGTCAGCAGCCAGTCCGGGTTTCCCTACGAGCAGTACTTC
.	TRBV7-3	TRBJ2-3	TRBD2	CASSRRLAGSTDTQYF	TGTGCCAGCAGCAGGAGACTAGCGGGGAGCACAGATACGCAGTATTTT
.	TRBV2	TRBJ2-4	.	CASKAGATKNIQYF	TGTGCCAGCAAGGCAGGGGCGACCAAAAACATTCAGTACTTC
.	TRBV28	TRBJ2-7	TRBD1	CASRPGGMYEQYF	TGTGCCAGCCGGCCAGGGGGAATGTACGAGCAGTACTTC
many	TRBV7-9	TRBJ1-2	TRBD1	CASSSGQGSYGYTF	TGTGCCAGCAGCTCGGGACAGGGGAGCTATGGCTACACCTTC
.	TRBV4-1	TRBJ1-2	.	CASSQIEKGFSGYTF	TGCGCCAGCAGCCAAATAGAGAAGGGTTTTTCTGGCTACACCTTC
.	TRBV20-1	TRBJ2-1	TRBD2	CSASEAGVVDNEQFF	TGCAGTGCTAGTGAAGCGGGAGTCGTTGACAATGAGCAGTTCTTC
.	TRBV6-1	TRBJ2-6	.	CASIQVPGANVLTF	TGTGCCAGTATACAGGTCCCTGGGGCCAACGTCCTGACTTTC
.	TRBV7-3	TRBJ2-2	TRBD1	CASSLDRVYTGELFF	TGTGCCAGCAGCTTGGACAGGGTCTACACCGGGGAGCTGTTTTTT
.	TRBV4-1	TRBJ1-2	.	CASSQDAAGMSYGYTF	TGCGCCAGCAGCCAAGATGCGGCAGGGATGAGCTATGGCTACACCTTC
.	TRBV7-2	TRBJ2-3	TRBD2	CASSLAPLAGVTDTQYF	TGTGCCAGCAGCTTAGCGCCACTAGCGGGAGTCACAGATACGCAGTATTTT
.	TRBV4-2	TRBJ2-1	TRBD2	CASSQGGTSGTRSYNEQFF	TGTGCCAGCAGCCAAGGAGGGACTAGCGGTACTCGCTCCTACAATGAGCAGTTCTTC
.	TRBV5-1	TRBJ1-1	.	CASSSTQGMNTEAFF	TGCGCCAGCAGCTCCACACAGGGAATGAACACTGAAGCTTTCTTT
.	TRBV7-9	TRBJ1-1	.	CASTTRGNTEAFF	TGTGCCAGCACGACAAGGGGGAACACTGAAGCTTTCTTT
few	TRBV11-2	TRBJ1-2	.	CASSPVGQAGYTF	TGTGCCAGCAGCCCTGTGGGGCAGGCTGGCTACACCTTC
few	TRBV14	TRBJ1-2	.	CASSQGGYYGYTF	TGTGCCAGCAGCCAAGGGGGCTACTATGGCTACACCTTC
.	TRBV20-1	TRBJ1-2	.	CSAREGLGYGYTF	TGCAGTGCTAGGGAGGGGCTTGGTTATGGCTACACCTTC
.	TRBV20-1	TRBJ1-6	.	CSAAPGRANSSPLHF	TGCAGTGCTGCCCCGGGGCGGGCCAATAGTTCACCCCTCCACTTT
.	TRBV12-3/TRBV12-4	TRBJ2-1	TRBD2	CASRSGGGLAGGGSYNEQFF	TGTGCCAGCAGGTCAGGTGGGGGACTAGCGGGGGGCGGATCCTACAATGAGCAGTTCTTC
few	TRBV29-1	TRBJ2-3	.	CSVAGGALTDTQYF	TGCAGCGTTGCCGGGGGCGCTTTGACAGATACGCAGTATTTT
few	TRBV18	TRBJ1-4	.	CASSLPGGPEKLFF	TGTGCCAGCTCACTGCCAGGAGGGCCCGAAAAACTGTTTTTT
.	TRBV20-1	TRBJ2-1	.	CSARDQLGSYNEQFF	TGCAGTGCTAGAGATCAACTAGGCTCCTACAATGAGCAGTTCTTC
many	TRBV7-2	TRBJ2-5	.	CASSSLPLRDQETQYF	TGTGCCAGCAGCTCACTCCCCCTCCGGGACCAAGAGACCCAGTACTTC
.	TRBV6-2/TRBV6-3	TRBJ1-2	.	CAGKGRLTYGYTF	TGTGCCGGCAAAGGGAGGTTGACATATGGCTACACCTTC
many	TRBV20-1	TRBJ1-2	.	CSATLGQGYGYTF	TGCAGTGCCACCCTGGGGCAGGGCTATGGCTACACCTTC
few	TRBV5-1	TRBJ2-1	.	CASSHSGDEQFF	TGCGCCAGCAGCCATTCTGGCGATGAGCAGTTCTTC
few	TRBV6-5	TRBJ2-7	.	CASSYSKQSYEQYF	TGTGCCAGCAGTTACTCGAAACAGTCCTACGAGCAGTACTTC
.	TRBV20-1	TRBJ2-4	TRBD2	CSASGTSGVGEQYF	TGCAGTGCTAGCGGGACTAGCGGGGTTGGGGAGCAGTACTTC